Following are 20 T cell receptor beta chains from one sample sequenced in a study of shared clonotypes between healthy human individuals. Sequencing was performed with immunoSEQ multiplex PCR; in TCRdb, only in-frame clones are kept and a portion is missing. The top ten hold roughly 0.13% of the sample, which has some 2.1 million clones, 85% to 95% seen once. The sample comprised naive CD4+ T cells sorted from blood. Subset: CD45RA+ positively selected. The receptors shown here come from a man between 18 and 29 years old in good health.

This clone was observed a single time. The chain joins TRBV6-5 to TRBJ2-7; TRBD2 agrees at 11 bases. The germline CDR1 and CDR2 sequences are MNHEY and SVGAGI. The V segment lost 2 bases and the J segment 2 bases; nucleotides outside the gene matches: 2. The CDR3 totals 15 residues. Here the CDR3 DNA reads TGTGCCAGCAGTTACAAACTAGCGGGGGCCTACGAGCAGTACTTC. Protein: CASSYKLAGAYEQYF.

This chain uses TRBV6-6 with TRBJ2-3, with 11 bases fitting TRBD2. CDR1 is MNHNY and CDR2 is SVGAGI in the germline V gene (reference sequence). The CDR3 spans 15 residues. The junction had 5 bases not matched to a gene; V was cut back by 5 bases and J by 4 bases. CDR3 coding DNA: TGTGCCAGCAGTACCGGACTAGCGGGCGCAGATACGCAGTATTTT. This translates into CASSTGLAGADTQYF.

The J gene is TRBJ2-2, the V gene TRBV2; D is perhaps TRBD1 (5 bases). Trimming removed 8 bases at V and 0 bases at J, with 10 bases between. Germline lookup yields CDR1 SNHLY and CDR2 FYNNEI. The CDR3 runs to 14 residues. CDR3 sequence: CASSAGTNTGELFF. CDR3 DNA sequence: TGTGCCAGCTCAGCAGGGACGAACACCGGGGAGCTGTTTTTT.

V usage is TRBV4-1 and J usage is TRBJ1-4; 10 bases line up with TRBD1. The CDR3 is 17 residues long. The V gene's germline CDR1 is MGHRA and CDR2 YSYEKL. V shed 0 bases, J shed 6 bases, and the junction held 7 bases outside the gene matches. The CDR3 DNA sequence: TGCGCCAGCAGCCAAGATAGGAGAGGGACAGGGGATGAAAAACTGTTTTTT. Translating gives CASSQDRRGTGDEKLFF.

This clone is a singleton in its sample. The chain joins TRBV15 to TRBJ2-2, with 9 bases matching TRBD2. After removal of 0 bases from V and 6 bases from J, the junction contained 5 bases not matched to a gene. The CDR3 contains 16 residues. Looked up from germline, CDR1 is LNHNV and CDR2 is YYDKDF (reference sequence). The CDR3 is CATSRDSGSVAGELFF. CDR3 DNA sequence: TGTGCCACCAGCAGAGATAGCGGGAGCGTAGCCGGGGAGCTGTTTTTT.

The chain carries TRBV18 and TRBJ2-3; D call uncertain. Germline values: CDR1 KGHSH, CDR2 LQKENI. This CDR3 spans 14 amino acids. Between the trimmed V and J ends, which lost 2 bases and 4 bases, there was a span of 10 bases. The CDR3 spells CASSPAVGPDTQYF. The DNA of the CDR3 is TGTGCCAGCTCACCAGCCGTTGGCCCAGATACGCAGTATTTT.

This clone has only one observation. The CDR3 protein is CASSTAVVGQPQHF. CDR3 nucleotides: TGTGCCAGCAGCACCGCAGTTGTCGGTCAGCCCCAGCATTTT. V is TRBV11-2 and J is TRBJ1-5; no reliable D call. Trimming cost V 5 bases and J 6 bases, with 14 bases left between them. CDR3 length equals 14 residues. The germline V gene has CDR1 SGHAT and CDR2 FQNNGV.

The rearrangement links TRBV7-6 to TRBJ1-4, with 7 bases that match TRBD1. CDR1 is SGHVS, CDR2 FNYEAQ, per germline. The CDR3 is made up of 14 amino acids. J lost 7 bases, V lost 5 bases, and 7 bases had no gene match. This chain's CDR3 is CASSPQTGTEKLFF. CDR3 bases: TGTGCCAGCAGCCCCCAGACAGGGACTGAAAAACTGTTTTTT.

V and J are TRBV5-1 and TRBJ2-3, with TRBD2 matching over 8 bases. The CDR3 is 15 amino acids. The V gene's germline CDR1 is SGHRS and CDR2 YFSETQ. The junction had 6 bases not matched to a gene; V was cut back by 5 bases and J by 1 base. Here the CDR3 reads CASRREGRGTDTQYF. The CDR3 DNA is TGCGCCAGCAGACGGGAGGGCCGGGGCACAGATACGCAGTATTTT.

A note on this clone: The same CDR3 also results from other DNA sequences found in this sample. The V gene is TRBV6-1, the J gene TRBJ1-6, with TRBD1 matching 7 bases. The V gene end was trimmed by 3 bases and the J gene end by 7 bases; junction bases not matched to a gene: 0. The germline V gene encodes CDR1 MNHNS and CDR2 SASEGT. The CDR3 has 13 residues. DNA of the CDR3: TGTGCCAGCAGTGACAGGGGGAATTCACCCCTCCACTTT. Its translation is CASSDRGNSPLHF.

Of note for this clone: Other DNA sequences within the sample encode an identical CDR3. This chain uses TRBV7-8 with TRBJ2-5; D call uncertain. V shed 5 bases and J shed 3 bases, with 4 bases lying between them. Germline V gives CDR1 SGHVS, CDR2 FQNEAQ. This CDR3 is 11 amino acids long. CDR3 DNA sequence: TGTGCCAGCAGCCCGAAAGAGACCCAGTACTTC. Encoded protein: CASSPKETQYF.

The rearrangement joins TRBV4-1 to TRBJ2-7; 8 bases fit TRBD1. V shed 4 bases and J 1 base; nucleotides not matched to a gene: 6. The germline CDR1 and CDR2 sequences are MGHRA and YSYEKL. This CDR3 has 15 amino acids. The CDR3 region has the DNA TGCGCCAGCAGCCCAATGGACAGGGATTCCTACGAGCAGTACTTC. Its protein is CASSPMDRDSYEQYF.

The V and J genes are TRBV11-2 and TRBJ1-1; D unclear. The germline V gene has CDR1 SGHAT and CDR2 FQNNGV. The CDR3 is 16 amino acids. V was shortened by 2 bases and J by 7 bases, with 20 bases between the two germline ends. CDR3 coding DNA: TGTGCCAGCAGCTTATACTCAAGGCGGTGGCCGAGTGAAGCTTTCTTT. Protein: CASSLYSRRWPSEAFF.

CDR3 sequence reads: CAWSFVLQDTQYF. CDR3 DNA sequence: TGTGCCTGGAGTTTCGTCCTCCAGGATACGCAGTATTTT. The chain carries TRBV30 and TRBJ2-3; no definite D call. CDR1 GTSNPN and CDR2 SVGIG come from the germline V gene (reference sequence). The ends were cut back, 2 bases at V and 6 bases at J, with 12 bases in the middle. The CDR3 extends over 13 amino acids.

Note on this clone: A read error may produce the germline difference seen at one junction end. The rearrangement uses TRBV30 and TRBJ1-1; TRBD1 aligns across 11 bases. CDR1 and CDR2 (germline): GTSNPN, SVGIG (reference sequence). This CDR3 has 19 amino acids. The DNA for the CDR3 is TGTGCCTGGAGTGTACTAACTAGGACAGGGGGCACCGGGAACGCTGAAGCTTTCTTT. It encodes CAWSVLTRTGGTGNAEAFF.

The chain recombines TRBV12-5 with TRBJ2-7; TRBD2 matches at 9 bases. The V segment lost 5 bases and the J segment 2 bases; nucleotides outside the gene matches: 7. Germline V lookup: CDR1 LGHNT, CDR2 FRNRAP. This CDR3 has 15 amino acids. As DNA, the CDR3 is TGTGCTAGTGGTCAAGAAGCGGGAGGCACCTACGAGCAGTACTTC. Its protein is CASGQEAGGTYEQYF.

The rearrangement links TRBV6-1 to TRBJ1-2; D might be TRBD1 (6 bases). The CDR3 extends over 15 amino acids. Per germline, CDR1 MNHNS and CDR2 SASEGT. Between the trimmed V and J ends, which lost 1 base and 4 bases, there was a span of 13 bases. CDR3 in amino acids: CASSEGTAGAYGYTF. In nucleotides, the CDR3 is TGTGCCAGCAGTGAAGGTACGGCAGGGGCCTATGGCTACACCTTC.

The gene calls are TRBV28 and TRBJ1-5; D remains ambiguous. The ends were cut back, 6 bases at V and 0 bases at J, with 15 bases in the middle. The CDR3 runs 16 residues. Germline V CDR1 and CDR2: MDHEN, SYDVKM. The CDR3 region has the DNA TGTGCCAGCAGAAACCCGCGGGGTGCTAGCAATCAGCCCCAGCATTTT. Translating it yields CASRNPRGASNQPQHF.

V is TRBV2 and J is TRBJ2-3; D is ambiguous. The CDR3 sequence is 14 residues long. CDR1 and CDR2 from the germline V gene are SNHLY and FYNNEI. V shed 2 bases and J shed 5 bases, with 11 bases lying between them. CDR3 sequence: CASSEYVTIDTQYF. The CDR3 nucleotides are TGTGCCAGCAGTGAATATGTGACCATAGATACGCAGTATTTT. The full variable domain, completed using reference TRBV2 and TRBJ2-3, is EPEVTQTPSHQVTQMGQEVILRCVPISNHLYFYWYRQILGQKVEFLVSFYNNEISEKSEIFDDQFSVERPDGSNFTLKIRSTKLEDSAMYFCASSEYVTIDTQYFGPGTRLTVL.

CDR3 DNA sequence: TGTGCCAGCAGGGCACAACTAGCGCAATACAATGAGCAGTTCTTC. It encodes CASRAQLAQYNEQFF. The chain has TRBV2 and TRBJ2-1; 7 bases line up with TRBD2. In germline, CDR1 is SNHLY, CDR2 FYNNEI. V dropped 6 bases and J dropped 4; count of bases not matched to a gene: 9. The CDR3 totals 15 residues.